This paragraph reports one T cell receptor beta chain. While unrecorded immune exposures were likely, the donors were nominally healthy when sampled. PCR amplification relied on 60 Vbeta primers (plus 13 Jbeta primers). TCRdb keeps only in-frame clones here, not all; method: immunoSEQ multiplex PCR. The sample includes about 160,000 clones, approximately 81% seen only once; the top ten take 0.77%. This sample is part of a study of cytomegalovirus exposure and HLA in healthy donors. Trimming left V 4 bases short and J 7 bases short, with 19 bases between. CDR3 size: 15 residues. Germline V lookup: CDR1 MDHEN, CDR2 SYDVKM.

This sequence originates from a woman under 30 in good health and CMV-seronegative. J is TRBJ1-2 and V is TRBV28; no definite D call. Material: PBMCs. The CDR3 is CASSSSGLLGSGYTF. The CDR3 nucleotides read TGTGCCAGCAGTTCATCGGGGTTACTCGGTAGTGGCTACACCTTC.